One sample yielded the 14 T cell receptor beta chains listed below, sequenced in a study of T cells in women clearing cervical HPV infection (dated by TCRdb to about 2018). The receptor library was made with the immunoSEQ multiplex PCR assay. This immuneACCESS table, as held by TCRdb, lists in-frame sequences with V and J called but not all clones. Of the missing ones, under half trace to an unresolved V gene in checked studies; the others have no known cause. The table for this sample records more than 30,000 clones. The biggest ten clones account for roughly 3.7% of the sample. Sequencing was done on a sample of blood buffy coat. All receptors derive from a woman between 18 and 75 years old with a cervical HPV16 infection that either progressed to CIN3+ or cleared (not recorded which).

About this clone itself: The read is 3 residues too short to cover the CDR3 end, so that end is filled in from the germline J gene. This sequence joins TRBV7-3 and TRBJ2-2; D call uncertain. The germline CDR1 and CDR2 sequences are SGHTA and FQGTGA. V lost 6 bases and J 4 bases, leaving 9 bases between the germline ends. The CDR3 contains 13 residues. This CDR3 reads CASSYSVTGELFF. The sequenced part of the CDR3 DNA is TGTGCCAGCAGTTACAGTGTCACCGGGGAG. Full variable domain (remainder filled in from reference TRBV7-3 and TRBJ2-2): GAGVSQTPSNKVTEKGKYVELRCDPISGHTALYWYRQSLGQGPEFLIYFQGTGAADDSGLPNDRFFAVRPEGSVSTLKIQRTERGDSAVYLCASSYSVTGELFFGEGSRLTVL.

This clone is identified as medium-sized from frequency. The read falls 3 residues short of the CDR3 end, and the missing part is taken from the germline J gene. The genes are TRBV5-4 and TRBJ2-3; 11 positions match TRBD2. The CDR3 length is 16 residues. CDR1 is SGHNT, CDR2 YYREEE, per germline (reference sequence). V was pared by 2 bases and J by 2 bases, with 4 bases of the junction left unmatched. The DNA read from the CDR3 is TGTGCCAGCAGCTTAACGACTAGCGGGAACACAGATACG. Amino acids: CASSLTTSGNTDT. The complete CDR3 sequence is CASSLTTSGNTDTQYF.

Remarks on this clone: Read data end 3 residues before the CDR3 end; the end is taken from the germline J gene. This same CDR3 is encoded by further DNA sequences in the sample. The rearrangement uses TRBV19 and TRBJ2-7, with D possibly being TRBD1 (6 bases). With 0 bases removed from V and 5 bases from J, the gap between germline ends came to 8 bases. This CDR3 has 13 amino acids. Germline-derived CDR1 and CDR2 are LNHDA and SQIVND (reference sequence). CDR3 DNA, as far as it was read: TGTGCCAGTAGTATAGAGACAGGCAACGAG. It is translated as CASSIETGNE. The whole CDR3 protein reads CASSIETGNEQYF. Using reference TRBV19 and TRBJ2-7 for the parts outside the CDR3, the full variable domain is DGGITQSPKYLFRKEGQNVTLSCEQNLNHDAMYWYRQDPGQGLRLIYYSQIVNDFQKGDIAEGYSVSREKKESFPLTVTSAQKNPTAFYLCASSIETGNEQYFGPGTRLTVT.

The CDR3 sequence is CATSRDRDSRYGYTF. Partial CDR3 DNA: TGTGCCACCAGCAGAGATCGAGACAGTCGGTATGGC. This chain links TRBV15 with TRBJ1-2, with D perhaps matching TRBD1 (5 bases). The read gets to within 3 residues of the CDR3 end, and the germline J gene fills in the rest. CDR3 length: 15 amino acids. Trimming shortened V by 0 bases and J by 5 bases, and 13 bases separated the two germline ends. CDR1 is LNHNV and CDR2 is YYDKDF in the germline V gene (reference sequence).

To note about this clone: The read ends 3 residues early relative to the CDR3; the germline J gene fills the gap. The genes are TRBV29-1 and TRBJ2-7; D is undetermined. The CDR3 has 15 amino acids. Germline CDR1 SQVTM, CDR2 ANQGSEA. Trimming removed 0 bases from V and 1 base from J, with 13 bases in between. CDR3 DNA (partial): TGCAGCGTTGAAGATCTATTGAAAGGGTCCTACGAG. Translation gives CSVEDLLKGSYE. The entire CDR3 protein reads CSVEDLLKGSYEQYF.

A word on this clone: With the read ending 3 residues before the CDR3 end, the germline J gene is used to fill in that end. The rearrangement uses TRBV6-2 or TRBV6-3 and TRBJ2-1; D might be TRBD2 (5 bases). V was clipped by 10 bases and J by 0 bases, with 13 bases between them. The germline gives CDR1 MNHEY, CDR2 SVGEGT. This CDR3 has 14 residues. The CDR3 sequence: CANSPGSSYNEQFF. CDR3 DNA (partial): TGTGCCAACTCTCCGGGGAGCTCCTACAATGAG.

A remark on this clone: The DNA ends 3 residues before the CDR3 does, and the rest of the CDR3 is filled in from the germline J gene. The rearrangement links TRBV14 to TRBJ2-1, with a possible D match to TRBD2 (6 bases). Per the germline V gene, CDR1 is SGHDN and CDR2 is FVKESK. The CDR3 length is 18 residues. Trimming stripped 4 bases from V and 0 bases from J, with 19 bases between. This CDR3 is CASSPGGLALSSYNEQFF. CDR3 DNA, as far as it was read: TGTGCCAGCAGCCCCGGAGGGCTAGCGCTAAGCTCCTACAATGAG.

As to this clone: The CDR3 end falls 3 residues outside the read, so it is completed with the germline J gene. The chain joins TRBV6-1 to TRBJ1-2; tentatively, D is TRBD1 (5 bases). The ends were cut back, 0 bases at V and 7 bases at J, with 12 bases in the middle. CDR3 length: 14 residues. Germline loops: CDR1 MNHNS, CDR2 SASEGT. The CDR3 sequence is CASSEAEGLGGYTF. CDR3 bases read: TGTGCCAGCAGTGAAGCGGAGGGGCTAGGTGGC.

In the case of this clone: The read is 3 residues too short to cover the CDR3 end, so that end is filled in from the germline J gene. V gene TRBV30 combines with J gene TRBJ1-2; 8 nucleotides align to TRBD1. V shed 2 bases, J shed 6 bases, and the junction held 5 bases outside the gene matches. There are 13 residues in the CDR3. Germline-derived CDR1 and CDR2 are GTSNPN and SVGIG (reference sequence). Partial CDR3 DNA: TGTGCCTGGAGTACCGGGACAGGCCATGGC. Translation: CAWSTGTGHG. The whole CDR3 sequence reads CAWSTGTGHGYTF.

About this clone: The DNA ends 3 residues before the CDR3 does, and the rest of the CDR3 is filled in from the germline J gene. The chain uses TRBV7-3 and TRBJ1-1, with a weak D call TRBD1 (5 bases). Germline CDR1 SGHTA, CDR2 FQGTGA. The CDR3 sequence is 12 residues long. V lost 5 bases and J 7 bases, leaving 11 bases between the germline ends. CDR3 amino acids: CASSQGSGEAFF. Incomplete CDR3 DNA: TGTGCCAGCAGCCAGGGATCAGGTGAA.

Turning to this clone: The CDR3 is cut off 3 residues early in the read; its end comes from the germline J gene. The V call is TRBV4-2, the J call TRBJ2-2; TRBD1 might be the D (7 bases). Germline loops: CDR1 LGHNA, CDR2 YNFKEQ. CDR3 length: 18 amino acids. V was trimmed by 0 bases and J by 5 bases, leaving 19 bases between them. The CDR3 loop is CASSQDLRGSGGTGELFF. The covered CDR3 bases are TGTGCCAGCAGCCAAGATCTTCGGGGTTCAGGGGGGACCGGGGAG.

To note about this clone: The CDR3 end falls 3 residues outside the read, so it is completed with the germline J gene. The V gene is TRBV12-3 or TRBV12-4, the J gene TRBJ2-7, with D possibly TRBD1 on 6 matching bases. Trimming took off 3 bases at V and 5 bases at J, with 11 bases between the two ends. CDR3 length: 13 amino acids. The CDR3 DNA, read in part, is TGTGCCAGCAGTTTGGGCAGGGGTCACGAG. It codes for CASSLGRGHE. The complete CDR3 sequence is CASSLGRGHEQYF.

Comments on this clone: The read finishes 3 residues shy of the CDR3 end, and the germline J gene is used to complete it. The chain is built from TRBV7-9 and TRBJ2-7, with TRBD1 identical over 9 bases. The germline CDR1 and CDR2 sequences are SEHNR and FQNEAQ (reference sequence). The J segment lost 5 bases and the V segment lost 5 bases, leaving 7 bases of the junction unmatched. This CDR3 has 14 residues. The sequenced CDR3 bases are TGTGCCAGCAGCGACCGGGACAGGGTCCACGAG. Its translation is CASSDRDRVHE. Given in full, the CDR3 is CASSDRDRVHEQYF.

Points on this clone: The CDR3 goes on 3 residues after the read ends, and that part is filled in from the germline J gene. This chain connects TRBV18 to TRBJ2-7, with D possibly TRBD1 on 5 matching bases. The CDR3 consists of 14 residues. The ends were cut back, 4 bases at V and 2 bases at J, with 12 bases in the middle. CDR1 and CDR2 (germline): KGHSH, LQKENI. Partial CDR3 DNA: TGTGCCAGCTCACTCAGTCAGGGAACCTACGAG. This gives the protein CASSLSQGTYE. The whole CDR3 sequence reads CASSLSQGTYEQYF.